This entry is about one T cell receptor beta chain. Its antigen remains unidentified. This entry belongs to a study of immune evolution from preneoplasia to lung adenocarcinoma. Points from the study as a whole: Clonality was highest in normal lung, lower in later-stage lesions apparently.

Clones were sequenced by immunoSEQ multiplex PCR, and TCRdb holds only the in-frame ones, with some missing. The sample holds about 5,200 clones, about 79% seen once. Patients had resection in Japan or China between the mid-2010s and the late 2010s. Each case's diagnosis was confirmed by two pathologists on H&E. Input material: FFPE normal lung tissue adjacent to the tumor. The receptor was derived from a person between 60 and 69 years old with lung adenocarcinoma.

The CDR3 protein is CASSPGQGGETQYF. CDR3 sequence (DNA): TGCGCCAGCAGCCCGGGACAGGGAGGAGAGACCCAGTACTTC. The genes are TRBV5-1 and TRBJ2-5, with 9 bases that match TRBD1. V trimming: 4 bases; J trimming: 4 bases; junction bases outside the gene matches: 5. The CDR3 is 14 residues long. CDR1 is SGHRS and CDR2 is YFSETQ in the germline V gene.